What follows describes a single T cell receptor beta chain. This CDR3 spans 13 amino acids. V gave up 6 bases and J gave up 1 base; unmatched junction bases: 2. Germline loops: CDR1 MGHDK, CDR2 SYGVNS. This entry is derived from a study of blood T cell repertoires in COVID-19. Study context: COVID-19 samples collected from the United States, Italy and Spain covered acute and convalescent phases. From T cells, B-cell-depleted T cells, or PBMCs came the material, which was cDNA or gDNA.

As originally analysed: Amplification with reference gene primers provided the estimates of nucleated cell counts. Repertoires were generated with immunoSEQ multiplex PCR, while TCRdb's copy carries only in-frame clones and drops some. V and J calls plus clone size are reproduced from that table; the DNA served to infer D and trimming. Of around 170,000 clones listed, about four fifths were seen once; the top ten hold under 7.5%. The sample comprised peripheral blood. The chain combines TRBV25-1 with TRBJ1-1; TRBD1 matches 7 bases. This receptor was identified in a woman in her thirties or forties with acute or convalescent COVID-19. This CDR3 reads CASSRTGNTEAFF. CDR3 coding DNA: TGTGCCAGCAGCAGGACAGGGAACACTGAAGCTTTCTTT.